Following are 27 T cell receptor beta chains from one sample sequenced in a study of T cell responses to AZD1222 COVID-19 vaccine. The method was immunoSEQ multiplex PCR; TCRdb's version includes in-frame clones alone and lacks a portion of them. The data show around 110,000 clones, roughly 90% seen once. The material was peripheral blood, obtained on day 0 of AZD1222 vaccination. The receptors come from an adult in good health.

This clone was observed a few times. CDR3 nucleotides: TGTGCCATCAGTGACCAGGATACGCAGTATTTT. Its protein product is CAISDQDTQYF. V is TRBV10-3 and J is TRBJ2-3; no reliable D call. This CDR3 comprises 11 residues. The germline V and J ends were trimmed by 3 bases and 6 bases, with 4 bases remaining between them. Germline CDR1 is ENHRY and CDR2 is SYGVKD.

This chain joins TRBV29-1 and TRBJ1-2, with D perhaps matching TRBD1 (6 bases). The CDR3 runs 16 residues. Germline V CDR1 and CDR2: SQVTM, ANQGSEA. Trimming cost V 0 bases and J 4 bases, with 18 bases left between them. Here the CDR3 DNA reads TGCAGCGTTGAAGATCCTATAGGGGGTTTTTCCTATGGCTACACCTTC. Translated, it gives CSVEDPIGGFSYGYTF.

The sample holds one count of this clone. The rearrangement joins TRBV18 to TRBJ2-7; D perhaps matches TRBD2 (5 bases). Germline values: CDR1 KGHSH, CDR2 LQKENI. The CDR3 loop spans 16 amino acids. The germline V and J ends were trimmed by 0 bases and 0 bases, with 12 bases remaining between them. The CDR3, as DNA: TGTGCCAGCTCACCACCCTTGGTAGGAGGCTCCTACGAGCAGTACTTC. It translates to CASSPPLVGGSYEQYF.

This clone has more than one count but fewer than ten. The rearrangement uses TRBV29-1 and TRBJ1-5; D is unclear. This CDR3 is built from 13 residues. Germline V lookup: CDR1 SQVTM, CDR2 ANQGSEA. Trimming removed 6 bases from V and 0 bases from J, with 9 bases in between. The CDR3: CSVQKDSNQPQHF. CDR3 in DNA: TGCAGCGTGCAGAAGGATAGCAATCAGCCCCAGCATTTT.

The CDR3: CASSFGRNTEAFF. In nucleotides, the CDR3 is TGTGCCAGCAGTTTCGGACGGAACACTGAAGCTTTCTTT. This chain links TRBV6-5 with TRBJ1-1; D is unresolved. Trimming cost V 4 bases and J 1 base, with 7 bases left between them. Looked up from germline, CDR1 is MNHEY and CDR2 is SVGAGI. The CDR3 spans 13 residues.

The chain couples TRBV24-1 to TRBJ1-4, with 7 bases fitting TRBD1. V trimming: 3 bases; J trimming: 8 bases; junction bases outside the gene matches: 8. Looked up from germline, CDR1 is KGHDR and CDR2 is SFDVKD. This CDR3 region has 15 residues. The CDR3 region is CATSDPRQGVEKLFF. The DNA for the CDR3 is TGTGCCACCAGTGATCCCCGACAGGGAGTGGAAAAACTGTTTTTT.

The chain couples TRBV30 to TRBJ2-7; no clear D. The CDR3 is 13 amino acids. V lost 3 bases and J 0 bases, leaving 9 bases between the germline ends. The germline V gene has CDR1 GTSNPN and CDR2 SVGIG (reference sequence). The CDR3 bases are TGTGCCTGGAGGTCGGGCAGCTCCTACGAGCAGTACTTC. It is translated as CAWRSGSSYEQYF. The full variable domain, completed using reference TRBV30 and TRBJ2-7, is SQTIHQWPATLVQPVGSPLSLECTVEGTSNPNLYWYRQAAGRGLQLLFYSVGIGQISSEVPQNLSASRPQDRQFILSSKKLLLSDSGFYLCAWRSGSSYEQYFGPGTRLTVT.

The V gene is TRBV7-9, the J gene TRBJ1-3; 8 nucleotides match TRBD1. Germline trimming cut 6 bases from V and 1 base from J; bases unmatched to any gene: 8. Per germline, CDR1 SEHNR and CDR2 FQNEAQ (reference sequence). CDR3 length equals 16 residues. CDR3 residues: CASSSFRGPSGNTIYF. CDR3 coding DNA: TGTGCCAGCAGTTCCTTCAGGGGGCCATCTGGAAACACCATATATTTT.

The chain links TRBV5-4 to TRBJ2-1; 7 bases are a match to TRBD2. Germline-derived CDR1 and CDR2 are SGHNT and YYREEE (reference sequence). This CDR3 spans 18 amino acids. Trimming took 1 base from V and 12 from J; bases not matched to a gene: 22. The CDR3 loop is CASSLSRTLSGDATRQFF. CDR3 coding DNA: TGTGCCAGCAGCTTGTCCAGGACGCTGAGCGGGGATGCAACAAGGCAGTTCTTC.

The gene calls are TRBV27 and TRBJ1-1; D may be TRBD1 (5 bases). Germline V lookup: CDR1 MNHEY, CDR2 SMNVEV (reference sequence). V lost 0 bases and J lost 3, with 8 bases in between. The CDR3 covers 14 residues. CDR3 sequence reads: CASSLSPGHTEAFF. The CDR3, as DNA: TGTGCCAGCAGTTTATCCCCAGGGCACACTGAAGCTTTCTTT.

The chain has TRBV5-1 and TRBJ1-5; 7 nucleotides align to TRBD1. Germline V gene data show CDR1 as SGHRS and CDR2 as YFSETQ. Trimming cost V 3 bases and J 5 bases; bases outside gene matches: 2. The CDR3 consists of 13 residues. The CDR3 nucleotides are TGCGCCAGCAGCTCAACAGGGGATCAGCCCCAGCATTTT. Encoded protein: CASSSTGDQPQHF.

The rearrangement joins TRBV19 to TRBJ1-5, with D perhaps TRBD1 (5 bases). The V end lost 10 bases, the J end lost 1 base, and 14 bases lay between the germline ends. The CDR3 covers 14 residues. Germline CDR1 and CDR2: LNHDA and SQIVND (reference sequence). As DNA, the CDR3 is TGTGCCACTAGGGGCCCTTGGAGCAATCAGCCCCAGCATTTT. Translated: CATRGPWSNQPQHF.

This sequence joins TRBV28 and TRBJ1-1, with D tentatively TRBD1 (5 bases). Germline assignment: CDR1 MDHEN and CDR2 SYDVKM. The V and J ends lost 2 bases and 4 bases respectively, with 11 bases between them. The CDR3 has 14 amino acids. The CDR3 nucleotides are TGTGCCAGCAGTTTAGGCCCCAGGGTCACTGAAGCTTTCTTT. Translated, it gives CASSLGPRVTEAFF.

The chain couples TRBV4-1 to TRBJ2-5; D unclear. Germline values: CDR1 MGHRA, CDR2 YSYEKL. V lost 0 bases to trimming and J lost 2 bases, with 10 bases between them. The CDR3 sequence is 15 residues long. The CDR3 sequence: CASSQEGRRQETQYF. Here the CDR3 DNA reads TGCGCCAGCAGCCAAGAGGGCCGGCGACAAGAGACCCAGTACTTC.

Only a few counts were recorded for this clone. This chain connects TRBV9 to TRBJ1-6, with 7 bases lining up with TRBD1. V was clipped by 4 bases and J by 8 bases; unmatched bases: 12. CDR3 size: 16 residues. Germline CDR1 SGDLS, CDR2 YYNGEE. In DNA, the CDR3 is TGTGCCAGCAGCAAAACAGGGGCTCCCGGTGATTCACCCCTCCACTTT. This gives the protein CASSKTGAPGDSPLHF. Filled out from reference TRBV9 and TRBJ1-6, the complete variable domain reads DSGVTQTPKHLITATGQRVTLRCSPRSGDLSVYWYQQSLDQGLQFLIQYYNGEERAKGNILERFSAQQFPDLHSELNLSSLELGDSALYFCASSKTGAPGDSPLHFGNGTRLTVT.

This chain links TRBV2 with TRBJ2-7; 8 positions match TRBD1. Germline V gene lookup returns CDR1 SNHLY and CDR2 FYNNEI. With 5 bases clipped from V and 4 bases from J, the junction kept 7 bases outside the gene matches. The CDR3 contains 14 residues. CDR3 bases: TGTGCCAGCAGTAACGGACAGGGTGGGTACGAGCAGTACTTC. Amino acids: CASSNGQGGYEQYF.

The genes are TRBV29-1 and TRBJ2-7; D perhaps matches TRBD1 (5 bases). Trimming took off 0 bases at V and 0 bases at J, with 12 bases between the two ends. This CDR3 has 15 residues. CDR1 is SQVTM, CDR2 ANQGSEA, per germline. CDR3 DNA sequence: TGCAGCGTTGAAGACGACAGAGAGGTCTCCTACGAGCAGTACTTC. This encodes CSVEDDREVSYEQYF.

The chain employs TRBV6-4 and TRBJ2-1, with TRBD2 matching over 11 bases. The V segment lost 6 bases and the J segment 3 bases; nucleotides outside the gene matches: 7. The CDR3 runs 16 residues. Germline values: CDR1 MRHNA, CDR2 SNTAGT. The CDR3 nucleotides are TGTGCCAGCAGCCCCGAACTAGCGGGGGTCTACAATGAGCAGTTCTTC. Protein product: CASSPELAGVYNEQFF.

The chain links TRBV5-8 to TRBJ1-2; D is perhaps TRBD1 (5 bases). This CDR3 contains 13 residues. V lost 4 bases, J lost 5 bases, and 12 bases lay in between. The V gene's germline CDR1 is SGHTS and CDR2 YDEGEE. CDR3 nucleotides: TGTGCCAGCAGCCTGGGCAGGGTTTATGGCTACACCTTC. Translated: CASSLGRVYGYTF. Based on the CDR3 plus reference TRBV5-8 and TRBJ1-2, the full variable domain is EAGVTQSPTHLIKTRGQQATLRCSPISGHTSVYWYQQALGLGLQFLLWYDEGEERNRGNFPPRFSGRQFPNYSSELNVNALELEDSALYLCASSLGRVYGYTFGSGTRLTVV.

The table lists this clone with a few counts. The same CDR3 can be traced to other DNA sequences in this sample. The chain has TRBV4-1 and TRBJ1-1; unclear D gene. CDR3 length equals 15 residues. Germline V gene sequence: CDR1 MGHRA, CDR2 YSYEKL. The V end was cut by 1 base, the J end by 3 bases, with 12 bases between. The CDR3: CASSQGRGGYTEAFF. CDR3 DNA sequence: TGCGCCAGCAGCCAAGGTCGCGGCGGGTACACTGAAGCTTTCTTT.

V gene TRBV28 combines with J gene TRBJ1-1, with D uncertain. This CDR3 has 11 residues. The germline CDR1 and CDR2 sequences are MDHEN and SYDVKM. Trimming stripped 3 bases from V and 3 bases from J, with 2 bases between. The DNA of the CDR3 is TGTGCCAGCAGTTTCTACACTGAAGCTTTCTTT. Amino acids: CASSFYTEAFF.

V gene TRBV19 combines with J gene TRBJ2-1, with D possibly being TRBD1 (5 bases). The V end lost 4 bases, the J end lost 9 bases, and 10 bases lay between the germline ends. The CDR3 loop spans 12 amino acids. CDR1 and CDR2 (germline): LNHDA, SQIVND (reference sequence). DNA of the CDR3: TGTGCCAGTAGTAGTCAGGGTGCTGAGCAGTTCTTC. Translated, it gives CASSSQGAEQFF.

This chain uses TRBV18 with TRBJ2-6, with unresolved D. Trimming shortened V by 3 bases and J by 1 base, and 7 bases separated the two germline ends. From germline, CDR1 is KGHSH and CDR2 LQKENI. This CDR3 spans 15 amino acids. For the CDR3, the DNA is TGTGCCAGCTCACCCGCGGAATCTGGGGCCAACGTCCTGACTTTC. Its translation is CASSPAESGANVLTF.

The genes are TRBV28 and TRBJ1-3, with TRBD1 as a possible D gene (5 bases). Germline CDR1 and CDR2: MDHEN and SYDVKM. Between the trimmed V and J ends, which lost 8 bases and 3 bases, there was a span of 11 bases. The CDR3 extends over 13 amino acids. This CDR3 reads CASGRTLGNTIYF. CDR3 nucleotides: TGTGCCAGCGGGAGGACACTTGGAAACACCATATATTTT. The full variable domain, its missing parts supplied by reference TRBV28 and TRBJ1-3, is DVKVTQSSRYLVKRTGEKVFLECVQDMDHENMFWYRQDPGLGLRLIYFSYDVKMKEKGDIPEGYSVSREKKERFSLILESASTNQTSMYLCASGRTLGNTIYFGEGSWLTVV.

J is TRBJ2-7 and V is TRBV4-1; D tentatively fits TRBD1 or TRBD2 (5 bases each). The CDR3 has 14 amino acids. Per the germline V gene, CDR1 is MGHRA and CDR2 is YSYEKL. Trimming stripped 1 base from V and 7 bases from J, with 14 bases between. CDR3 sequence reads: CASSQGDPYGEQYF. CDR3 nucleotides: TGCGCCAGCAGCCAAGGGGACCCCTACGGGGAGCAGTACTTC.

The chain links TRBV7-8 to TRBJ1-6, with D unresolved. V was clipped by 5 bases and J by 6 bases, with 17 bases between them. From germline, CDR1 is SGHVS and CDR2 FQNEAQ. The CDR3 sequence is 16 residues long. The CDR3 coding sequence is TGTGCCAGCAGCCCCACCGGCACGTCTCTTAATTCACCCCTCCACTTT. Residues: CASSPTGTSLNSPLHF.

This clone showed up just once. The chain recombines TRBV9 with TRBJ1-2; 9 nucleotides line up with TRBD1. The germline gives CDR1 SGDLS, CDR2 YYNGEE. There are 16 residues in the CDR3. V trimming: 3 bases; J trimming: 6 bases; junction bases outside the gene matches: 12. CDR3 DNA: TGTGCCAGCAGCGCTTACAGGGGGCGTTCGAATAATGGCTACACCTTC. As protein: CASSAYRGRSNNGYTF. The whole variable domain, filled in from reference TRBV9 and TRBJ1-2, reads DSGVTQTPKHLITATGQRVTLRCSPRSGDLSVYWYQQSLDQGLQFLIQYYNGEERAKGNILERFSAQQFPDLHSELNLSSLELGDSALYFCASSAYRGRSNNGYTFGSGTRLTVV.